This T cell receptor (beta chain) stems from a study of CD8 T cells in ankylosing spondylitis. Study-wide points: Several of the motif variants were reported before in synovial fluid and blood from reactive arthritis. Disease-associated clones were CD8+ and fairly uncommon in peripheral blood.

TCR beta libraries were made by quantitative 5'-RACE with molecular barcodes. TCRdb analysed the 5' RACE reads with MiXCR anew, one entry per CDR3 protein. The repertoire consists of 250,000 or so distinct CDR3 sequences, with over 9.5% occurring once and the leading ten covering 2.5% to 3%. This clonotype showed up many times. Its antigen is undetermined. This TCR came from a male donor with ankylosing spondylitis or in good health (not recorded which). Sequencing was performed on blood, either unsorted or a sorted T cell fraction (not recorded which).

In DNA, the CDR3 is TGTGCCAGCAGCTCCGACTGGAAGAGCACCGGGGAGCTGTTTTTT. Protein sequence: CASSSDWKSTGELFF. The chain combines TRBV7-2 with TRBJ2-2, with no clear D. The germline V and J ends were trimmed by 4 bases and 4 bases, with 13 bases remaining between them. Per germline, CDR1 SGHTA and CDR2 FQGNSA. The CDR3 extends over 15 amino acids.